These 30 T cell receptor beta chains originate from one sample sequenced in a study of cytomegalovirus exposure and HLA in healthy donors (dated by TCRdb to the late 2010s). Libraries were prepared through the immunoSEQ multiplex PCR assay. TCRdb stores this immuneACCESS table with in-frame sequences only. Part of the clones is absent; in the studies checked, under half of the shortfall reflects unresolved V genes, and no reason is known for the rest. The sample has 150,000 to 200,000 clones on record, 65% to 85% of them singletons. Under 3.5% of the sample goes to the ten largest clones. Sequenced: PBMCs. These receptors all stem from a woman aged 18-29 years in good health and CMV-seropositive.

The chain recombines TRBV19 with TRBJ1-5; D call uncertain. Trimming pared 5 bases from V and 7 bases from J, leaving 12 bases between. Germline CDR1 reads LNHDA; CDR2 reads SQIVND (reference sequence). The CDR3 runs 13 residues. CDR3 bases: TGTGCCAGTAGTCCCGAGGGAGTCCAGCCCCAGCATTTT. As protein: CASSPEGVQPQHF. The variable domain in full, with the rest retrieved from reference TRBV19 and TRBJ1-5, is DGGITQSPKYLFRKEGQNVTLSCEQNLNHDAMYWYRQDPGQGLRLIYYSQIVNDFQKGDIAEGYSVSREKKESFPLTVTSAQKNPTAFYLCASSPEGVQPQHFGDGTRLSIL.

The chain employs TRBV6-1 and TRBJ2-3; 8 positions agree with TRBD2. CDR3 length: 15 amino acids. Unmatched junction bases numbered 5, after V lost 2 bases and J lost 4 bases. Germline V CDR1 and CDR2: MNHNS, SASEGT. The CDR3 sequence: CASSETGGRSDTQYF. CDR3 bases: TGTGCCAGCAGTGAAACGGGGGGGCGTTCAGATACGCAGTATTTT.

This rearrangement joins TRBV6-6 to TRBJ1-1; D call uncertain. Trimming left V 2 bases short and J 0 bases short, with 10 bases between. This CDR3 has 15 residues. The germline V gene encodes CDR1 MNHNY and CDR2 SVGAGI (reference sequence). The CDR3: CASSYIGIMNTEAFF. CDR3 DNA: TGTGCCAGCAGTTACATCGGGATTATGAACACTGAAGCTTTCTTT.

The chain couples TRBV27 to TRBJ1-2; 7 nucleotides line up with TRBD1. Germline V CDR1 and CDR2: MNHEY, SMNVEV (reference sequence). V gave up 7 bases and J gave up 8 bases; unmatched junction bases: 10. The CDR3 sequence is 13 residues long. CDR3 sequence: CASTGQATGGYTF. The CDR3 bases are TGTGCCAGCACTGGACAGGCCACGGGGGGCTACACCTTC.

The rearrangement uses TRBV7-3 and TRBJ1-6, with 7 bases lining up with TRBD1. The V gene end was trimmed by 4 bases and the J gene end by 9 bases; junction bases not matched to a gene: 6. The CDR3 covers 14 residues. From germline, CDR1 is SGHTA and CDR2 FQGTGA. The CDR3 sequence: CASSSGTEGSPLHF. CDR3 coding DNA: TGTGCCAGCAGCTCCGGGACAGAAGGTTCACCCCTCCACTTT.

This clone was seen a handful of times. This chain joins TRBV2 and TRBJ1-6; D remains ambiguous. The CDR3 loop spans 15 amino acids. The germline CDR1 and CDR2 sequences are SNHLY and FYNNEI. V was shortened by 3 bases and J by 8 bases, with 14 bases between the two germline ends. The CDR3 DNA sequence: TGTGCCAGCAGTGAGGGTTTGACCGCGGATTCACCCCTCCACTTT. Amino acid sequence: CASSEGLTADSPLHF. The full variable domain, rest sourced from reference TRBV2 and TRBJ1-6, is EPEVTQTPSHQVTQMGQEVILRCVPISNHLYFYWYRQILGQKVEFLVSFYNNEISEKSEIFDDQFSVERPDGSNFTLKIRSTKLEDSAMYFCASSEGLTADSPLHFGNGTRLTVT.

This clone was seen once. The chain couples TRBV27 to TRBJ1-6; D not certain. The CDR3 runs to 14 residues. Germline V gene data show CDR1 as MNHEY and CDR2 as SMNVEV (reference sequence). The V end lost 5 bases, the J end lost 9 bases, and 14 bases lay between the germline ends. The CDR3: CASSRGPGGSPLHF. Here the CDR3 DNA reads TGTGCCAGCAGTCGAGGGCCCGGTGGTTCACCCCTCCACTTT.

The gene calls are TRBV15 and TRBJ1-1, with TRBD1 identical over 7 bases. Looked up from germline, CDR1 is LNHNV and CDR2 is YYDKDF (reference sequence). The CDR3 spans 15 residues. V lost 6 bases and J lost 3; bases outside the gene matches: 10. The CDR3 coding sequence is TGTGCCACCAGGCGCTCTGACAGGGTAGACACTGAAGCTTTCTTT. It encodes CATRRSDRVDTEAFF.

The sample holds a few counts of this clone. The rearrangement uses TRBV9 and TRBJ2-1, with D perhaps TRBD2 (5 bases). CDR3 size: 13 residues. Trimming shortened V by 3 bases and J by 7 bases, and 11 bases separated the two germline ends. Per the germline V gene, CDR1 is SGDLS and CDR2 is YYNGEE. The CDR3 region is CASSDALVNEQFF. The CDR3 coding sequence is TGTGCCAGCAGCGACGCACTAGTTAATGAGCAGTTCTTC.

The chain links TRBV18 to TRBJ2-7; 7 bases agree with TRBD1. Germline V gene sequence: CDR1 KGHSH, CDR2 LQKENI. The CDR3 consists of 14 residues. The trim removed 3 bases at V and 2 bases at J, leaving 4 bases unmatched. CDR3 in amino acids: CASSPPGTAYEQYF. The CDR3 nucleotides read TGTGCCAGCTCACCGCCCGGGACAGCCTACGAGCAGTACTTC.

This chain links TRBV19 with TRBJ2-3; no clear D. This CDR3 region has 14 residues. Trimming stripped 7 bases from V and 0 bases from J, with 11 bases between. Germline V gene sequence: CDR1 LNHDA, CDR2 SQIVND (reference sequence). The CDR3 here is CASTATLSTDTQYF. The DNA of the CDR3 is TGTGCCAGTACCGCGACACTTAGCACAGATACGCAGTATTTT.

V is TRBV4-3 and J is TRBJ2-1; 11 bases align to TRBD2. V lost 0 bases and J lost 8; bases outside the gene matches: 6. CDR1 is LGHNA and CDR2 is YSLEER in the germline V gene. The length of the CDR3 is 16 residues. The CDR3 here is CASSQETSGGDYEQFF. The CDR3, as DNA: TGCGCCAGCAGCCAAGAAACTAGCGGGGGAGACTATGAGCAGTTCTTC.

This clone was found a few times. The chain combines TRBV15 with TRBJ2-7; 9 bases fit TRBD2. This CDR3 has 15 amino acids. Trimming removed 0 bases from V and 4 bases from J; junction bases left unmatched: 4. CDR1 and CDR2 from the germline V gene are LNHNV and YYDKDF (reference sequence). CDR3 residues: CATSRDTAGGYEQYF. The CDR3, as DNA: TGTGCCACCAGCAGAGATACGGCGGGGGGGTACGAGCAGTACTTC.

V usage is TRBV5-1 and J usage is TRBJ2-1; TRBD1 agrees at 7 bases. The CDR3 has 14 amino acids. Trimming took 5 bases from V and 5 from J; bases not matched to a gene: 7. Germline values: CDR1 SGHRS, CDR2 YFSETQ. CDR3 sequence (DNA): TGCGCCAGCAGAGGAGGACAGGTGAACAATGAGCAGTTCTTC. Translated: CASRGGQVNNEQFF.

This clone was seen many times. The chain recombines TRBV6-4 with TRBJ2-1; 8 positions agree with TRBD1. V lost 6 bases, J lost 8 bases, and 12 bases stayed unmatched. Germline loops: CDR1 MRHNA, CDR2 SNTAGT. The CDR3 spans 15 residues. CDR3 loop: CASSKNPGGGDEQFF. CDR3 DNA sequence: TGTGCCAGCAGCAAAAACCCAGGGGGCGGGGATGAGCAGTTCTTC.

The chain couples TRBV2 to TRBJ1-1; no clear D. Trimming took off 11 bases at V and 0 bases at J, with 16 bases between the two ends. CDR1 and CDR2 from the germline V gene are SNHLY and FYNNEI. The CDR3 contains 14 residues. In DNA, the CDR3 is TGTGCCTCTCTCGAGGAAGATCTGAACACTGAAGCTTTCTTT. Protein sequence: CASLEEDLNTEAFF.

The V call is TRBV7-9, the J call TRBJ2-1, with a weak D call TRBD2 (5 bases). The germline V gene encodes CDR1 SEHNR and CDR2 FQNEAQ (reference sequence). The CDR3 covers 14 residues. V was shortened by 6 bases and J by 8 bases, with 17 bases between the two germline ends. CDR3 protein: CASSSPGSLDEQFF. The CDR3, as DNA: TGTGCCAGCAGTTCACCGGGGAGTCTCGATGAGCAGTTCTTC. The entire variable domain, with the rest obtained from reference TRBV7-9 and TRBJ2-1, is as follows: DTGVSQNPRHKITKRGQNVTFRCDPISEHNRLYWYRQTLGQGPEFLTYFQNEAQLEKSRLLSDRFSAERPKGSFSTLEIQRTEQGDSAMYLCASSSPGSLDEQFFGPGTRLTVL.

The chain carries TRBV18 and TRBJ2-7; TRBD1 aligns across 7 bases. CDR1 is KGHSH, CDR2 LQKENI, per germline. The CDR3 runs 13 residues. Trimming removed 4 bases from V and 3 bases from J; junction bases left unmatched: 3. The CDR3 reads CASSRDRGYEQYF. DNA of the CDR3: TGTGCCAGCTCACGGGACAGAGGCTACGAGCAGTACTTC.

The rearrangement joins TRBV6-1 to TRBJ1-1; no reliable D call. This CDR3 is built from 14 residues. Germline CDR1 is MNHNS and CDR2 is SASEGT. The ends were cut back, 2 bases at V and 4 bases at J, with 11 bases in the middle. The CDR3 region has the DNA TGTGCCAGCAGTGAACTAGGAAGTAGCACTGAAGCTTTCTTT. Translated, it gives CASSELGSSTEAFF.

CDR3 residues: CASTIGGNNEQFF. The CDR3 DNA follows: TGTGCCAGCACCATCGGGGGTAACAATGAGCAGTTCTTC. This chain uses TRBV27 with TRBJ2-1; D is possibly TRBD2 (6 bases). Trimming took 7 bases from V and 5 from J, leaving 12 bases between them. The CDR3 loop spans 13 amino acids. Germline values: CDR1 MNHEY, CDR2 SMNVEV (reference sequence).

The J gene is TRBJ1-2, the V gene TRBV9, with D maybe TRBD1 (6 bases). V lost 3 bases and J lost 7, with 10 bases in between. Per germline, CDR1 SGDLS and CDR2 YYNGEE. This CDR3 has 12 residues. The CDR3 here is CASSANRVGYTF. CDR3 DNA: TGTGCCAGCAGCGCGAACAGGGTTGGCTACACCTTC.

The chain joins TRBV5-1 to TRBJ1-2; the match to TRBD1 covers 8 bases. Trimming cost V 0 bases and J 8 bases; bases outside gene matches: 12. This CDR3 is built from 16 residues. Germline CDR1 is SGHRS and CDR2 is YFSETQ. CDR3 coding DNA: TGCGCCAGCAGCTTGGCCAGGGGGCTCCCAGCCGTCGGCTACACCTTC. It codes for CASSLARGLPAVGYTF. Full variable domain (missing parts from reference TRBV5-1 and TRBJ1-2): KAGVTQTPRYLIKTRGQQVTLSCSPISGHRSVSWYQQTPGQGLQFLFEYFSETQRNKGNFPGRFSGRQFSNSRSEMNVSTLELGDSALYLCASSLARGLPAVGYTFGSGTRLTVV.

The chain couples TRBV6-5 to TRBJ2-4, with D tentatively TRBD1 (5 bases). V lost 2 bases and J lost 6, with 8 bases in between. This CDR3 contains 13 residues. The germline CDR1 and CDR2 sequences are MNHEY and SVGAGI. The CDR3 region has the DNA TGTGCCAGCAGTTACGGGCAGGGAAACATTCAGTACTTC. Its translation is CASSYGQGNIQYF.

The chain has TRBV5-1 and TRBJ1-1; D ambiguous. The CDR3 covers 15 residues. CDR1 is SGHRS and CDR2 is YFSETQ in the germline V gene. The V and J ends lost 0 bases and 1 base respectively, with 10 bases between them. In nucleotides, the CDR3 is TGCGCCAGCAGCTTGGCTGAGGGTTGGAACACTGAAGCTTTCTTT. It yields the protein CASSLAEGWNTEAFF.

V is TRBV27 and J is TRBJ2-5, with D perhaps matching TRBD2 (7 bases). The CDR3 has 15 residues. V lost 0 bases and J lost 7, with 15 bases in between. Germline loops: CDR1 MNHEY, CDR2 SMNVEV (reference sequence). The DNA for the CDR3 is TGTGCCAGCAGTTTATCGGGGGGGCCCATGGGGACCCAGTACTTC. It translates to CASSLSGGPMGTQYF.

V and J are TRBV6-5 and TRBJ2-6; a possible D gene is TRBD2 (6 bases). The CDR3 extends over 14 amino acids. The ends were cut back, 7 bases at V and 0 bases at J, with 7 bases in the middle. From germline, CDR1 is MNHEY and CDR2 SVGAGI. The CDR3: CASIGSSGANVLTF. The CDR3 nucleotides read TGTGCCAGCATCGGGAGCTCTGGGGCCAACGTCCTGACTTTC.

This sequence joins TRBV21-1 and TRBJ2-4; the D call in the table, TRBD1, was not verified against the DNA. TRBV21-1 is termed a pseudogene. The CDR3 totals 12 residues. The CDR3 sequence is CASAGQGNIQYF. The CDR3 nucleotides read TGTGCCAGCGCTGGACAGGGGAACATTCAGTACTTC.

The chain links TRBV5-1 to TRBJ2-3; TRBD2 agrees at 12 bases. This CDR3 is 16 amino acids long. Looked up from germline, CDR1 is SGHRS and CDR2 is YFSETQ. V lost 3 bases and J lost 1; bases outside the gene matches: 3. CDR3 residues: CASSSWTSGGTDTQYF. CDR3 in DNA: TGCGCCAGCAGCTCTTGGACTAGCGGGGGCACAGATACGCAGTATTTT.

V and J are TRBV6-1 and TRBJ2-7; 10 nucleotides line up with TRBD2. The length of the CDR3 is 15 residues. V was pared by 2 bases and J by 2 bases, with 3 bases of the junction left unmatched. CDR1 is MNHNS and CDR2 is SASEGT in the germline V gene. The CDR3: CASSESSGGAYEQYF. In nucleotides, the CDR3 is TGTGCCAGCAGTGAATCAAGCGGGGGGGCCTACGAGCAGTACTTC.

The CDR3 DNA reads TGTGCCAGCAGGACCGGGACAGGGGAAAATTCACCCCTCCACTTT. It is translated as CASRTGTGENSPLHF. V and J are TRBV27 and TRBJ1-6; 10 bases align to TRBD1. Germline lookup yields CDR1 MNHEY and CDR2 SMNVEV (reference sequence). V shed 6 bases, J shed 7 bases, and the junction held 6 bases outside the gene matches. The CDR3 spans 15 residues.